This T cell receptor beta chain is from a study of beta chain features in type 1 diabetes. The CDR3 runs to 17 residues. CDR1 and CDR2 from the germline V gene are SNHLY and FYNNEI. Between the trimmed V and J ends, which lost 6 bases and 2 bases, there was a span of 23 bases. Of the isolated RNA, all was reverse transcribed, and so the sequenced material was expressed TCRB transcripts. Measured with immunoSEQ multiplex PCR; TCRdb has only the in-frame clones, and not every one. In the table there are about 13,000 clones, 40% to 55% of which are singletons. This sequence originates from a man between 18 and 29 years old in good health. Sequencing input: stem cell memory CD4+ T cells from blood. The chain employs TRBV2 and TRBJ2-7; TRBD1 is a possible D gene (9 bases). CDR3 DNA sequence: TGTGCCAGCAGCAGACCGGGGGGGACAGGGCCTACCTACGAGCAGTACTTC. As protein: CASSRPGGTGPTYEQYF.